The entry below describes one T cell receptor beta chain. The antigen is undetermined. The sample belongs to a study of beta chain features in type 1 diabetes. The overall study: Investigators examined more than 90 million sorted cells across all samples. General study results and limits: All four CD4+ subsets from Type 1 diabetes patients carried moderately but significantly shorter TCRB CDR3s. A PCR bias possibly favoring shorter templates would apply equally to patients and controls.

Every isolated RNA sample was fully reverse transcribed, so sequencing captured expressed TCRB transcripts. Mean read depth for naive, central memory and regulatory T cell samples was some 3.8 million reads. The table came from immunoSEQ multiplex PCR; TCRdb's copy has only in-frame clones and leaves some out. The sample lists around 40,000 clones, roughly 70% occurring once. Germline V gives CDR1 KGHSH, CDR2 LQKENI. The CDR3 loop spans 13 amino acids. V trimming: 3 bases; J trimming: 9 bases; junction bases outside the gene matches: 7. This chain links TRBV18 with TRBJ2-7; 8 bases fit TRBD2. The receptor comes from a woman under 30 with type 1 diabetes. Material: Tregs from blood. Written as DNA, the CDR3 is TGTGCCAGCTCACCTACGGGACTAGTAGGGCAGTACTTC. It specifies CASSPTGLVGQYF.